A single sample gave rise to the 6 T cell receptor beta chains below, sequenced in a study of T cell responses to AZD1222 COVID-19 vaccine. Method: immunoSEQ multiplex PCR; TCRdb's copy keeps in-frame clones and lacks some. The data show 95,000 to 150,000 clones, roughly 91% seen once. The sample in question was peripheral blood, obtained 28 days after the second AZD1222 dose. The receptors were sampled from an adult who received the AZD1222 COVID-19 vaccine.

This chain links TRBV23-1 with TRBJ1-5, with 8 bases aligning to TRBD1. TRBV23-1 is designated an ORF whose function remains uncertain. CDR3 length equals 16 residues. V gave up 6 bases and J gave up 1 base; unmatched junction bases: 8. The CDR3 coding sequence is TGCGCCAGCAGCGGAACAGGGGGGGTGAGCAATCAGCCCCAGCATTTT. Protein product: CASSGTGGVSNQPQHF.

This clone occurred once. The chain uses TRBV5-4 and TRBJ2-2, with 9 bases lining up with TRBD2. This CDR3 comprises 17 residues. Trimming removed 2 bases from V and 5 bases from J; junction bases left unmatched: 10. Germline CDR1 reads SGHNT; CDR2 reads YYREEE (reference sequence). For the CDR3, the DNA is TGTGCCAGCAGCTTCCGGCGCGGGGGGGCGCGTACCGGGGAGCTGTTTTTT. Amino acids: CASSFRRGGARTGELFF.

The gene calls are TRBV21-1 and TRBJ2-6; the listed D gene, TRBD1, was not tested against the DNA. TRBV21-1 is a listed pseudogene. The CDR3 is 18 amino acids. The CDR3 DNA reads TGTGCCAGCAGCAAACTGACAGGAGTCTACTCTGGGGCCAACGTCCTGACTTTC. Its protein product is CASSKLTGVYSGANVLTF.

V and J are TRBV13 and TRBJ2-3, with 9 bases lining up with TRBD2. The length of the CDR3 is 15 residues. Germline CDR1 and CDR2: PRHDT and FYEKMQ (reference sequence). The J segment lost 0 bases and the V segment lost 5 bases, leaving 3 bases of the junction unmatched. The chain's CDR3 is CASSRSGGSTDTQYF. CDR3 in DNA: TGTGCCAGCAGCCGGAGCGGGGGGAGCACAGATACGCAGTATTTT. The full variable domain, completed using reference TRBV13 and TRBJ2-3, is AAGVIQSPRHLIKEKRETATLKCYPIPRHDTVYWYQQGPGQDPQFLISFYEKMQSDKGSIPDRFSAQQFSDYHSELNMSSLELGDSALYFCASSRSGGSTDTQYFGPGTRLTVL.

Only one count was recorded for this clone. CDR3 nucleotide sequence: TGCAGCGGGGGGACTAACAATGAGCAGTTCTTC. Translated: CSGGTNNEQFF. V usage is TRBV29-1 and J usage is TRBJ2-1, with 7 bases aligning to TRBD2. Germline V gene lookup returns CDR1 SQVTM and CDR2 ANQGSEA. Losses at the gene ends were 7 bases for V and 5 bases for J; bases not matched to a gene: 2. The length of the CDR3 is 11 residues.

The chain combines TRBV30 with TRBJ1-1, with no clear D. CDR1 is GTSNPN, CDR2 SVGIG, per germline (reference sequence). The CDR3 contains 14 residues. V dropped 4 bases and J dropped 2 bases, with 14 bases sitting between them. CDR3 coding DNA: TGTGCCTGGACCCCGGGCACAGCTAACACTGAAGCTTTCTTT. Protein product: CAWTPGTANTEAFF.